This is a list of T cell receptor beta chains from one sample in a study of blood T cells in healthy people across ages. In TCRdb, the 5' RACE reads were re-called with MiXCR into one record per CDR3 protein. Of around 500,000 distinct CDR3 sequences listed, around 48% are singletons. Sequenced sample: blood. The receptors originated from a man older than 75 in good health. CDR3s include the opening cysteine and the closing phenylalanine or tryptophan. D genes are given only for firm matches. The size of a clone is reported for some rows only, either as once, few or many, or as a class for expanded clones.

d_gene,j_gene,abundance,v_gene,CDR3aa,CDR3nt
TRBD2,TRBJ2-1,few,TRBV6-2/TRBV6-3,CASSSRKAGDNEQFF,TGTGCCAGCAGTTCCCGGAAGGCGGGAGACAATGAGCAGTTCTTC
-,TRBJ2-5,-,TRBV11-2,CVSSFQVQETQYF,TGTGTCAGCAGCTTCCAAGTGCAAGAGACCCAGTACTTC
-,TRBJ2-1,-,TRBV28,CASSLETRRHVGQFF,TGTGCCAGCAGTTTAGAGACAAGGCGTCACGTCGGGCAGTTCTTC
-,TRBJ2-1,-,TRBV10-3,CAISEVQGAYEQFF,TGTGCCATCAGTGAGGTCCAGGGAGCCTACGAGCAGTTCTTC
-,TRBJ1-6,few,TRBV2,CASSDATSSSYNSPLHF,TGTGCCAGCAGTGATGCCACTTCGAGCTCCTATAATTCACCCCTCCACTTT
-,TRBJ2-3,-,TRBV4-3,CASSQEGFSGYSTDTQYF,TGCGCCAGCAGCCAAGAGGGGTTCAGCGGTTATAGCACAGATACGCAGTATTTT
-,TRBJ2-1,-,TRBV7-9,CASSLAPGGGSYNEQFF,TGTGCCAGCAGCTTAGCGCCAGGAGGGGGCTCCTACAATGAGCAGTTCTTC
TRBD2,TRBJ2-3,-,TRBV18,CASSPRAGDVDTQYF,TGTGCCAGCTCGCCAAGAGCGGGAGACGTAGATACGCAGTATTTT
TRBD1,TRBJ1-2,-,TRBV5-1,CASNRGPNYGYTF,TGCGCCAGCAACAGGGGGCCGAACTATGGCTACACCTTC
-,TRBJ2-6,-,TRBV4-2,CASSQEVGSGANVLTF,TGTGCCAGCAGCCAAGAAGTAGGGTCTGGGGCCAACGTCCTGACTTTC
-,TRBJ2-7,-,TRBV20-1,CSAPSRGGISYEQYF,TGCAGTGCGCCGAGCCGGGGCGGAATCTCCTACGAGCAGTACTTC
-,TRBJ2-1,once,TRBV7-2,CASSLVGSAGNEQFF,TGTGCCAGCAGCTTAGTTGGTAGCGCCGGCAATGAGCAGTTCTTC
TRBD2,TRBJ2-1,-,TRBV7-3,CASSLSGGPTYNEQFF,TGTGCCAGCAGCTTGAGCGGGGGGCCGACCTACAATGAGCAGTTCTTC
TRBD1,TRBJ1-2,-,TRBV29-1,CSVEIGTAVGGYTF,TGCAGCGTTGAAATCGGGACAGCAGTCGGGGGCTACACCTTC
-,TRBJ2-7,few,TRBV6-2/TRBV6-3,CASSSQANEQYF,TGTGCCAGCAGTTCACAGGCTAACGAGCAGTACTTC
TRBD2,TRBJ2-3,-,TRBV9,CASSLGLAKDTQYF,TGTGCCAGCAGCCTCGGACTAGCGAAAGATACGCAGTATTTT
-,TRBJ2-1,many,TRBV6-6,CASSYAGSRHNEQFF,TGTGCCAGCAGTTACGCAGGGTCCCGACACAATGAGCAGTTCTTC
TRBD1,TRBJ2-1,few,TRBV5-1,CASSLVTGDNEQFF,TGCGCCAGCAGCTTGGTGACAGGGGACAATGAGCAGTTCTTC
-,TRBJ1-5,-,TRBV6-4,CASSDTGRGQPQHF,TGTGCCAGCAGTGACACAGGGAGAGGTCAGCCCCAGCATTTT
-,TRBJ1-6,-,TRBV6-5,CASSYSSQLSPPHF,TGTGCCAGCAGTTACTCAAGTCAGTTATCACCCCCCCACTTT
-,TRBJ1-1,-,TRBV20-1,CSARRGDFQNTEAFF,TGCAGTGCTAGACGCGGGGACTTTCAGAACACTGAAGCTTTCTTT
TRBD1,TRBJ2-5,few,TRBV6-5,CASSLRTGGGSQETQYF,TGTGCCAGCAGTCTTCGGACAGGGGGGGGGTCCCAAGAGACCCAGTACTTC
-,TRBJ2-3,few,TRBV29-1,CSVEWAGPDTQYF,TGCAGCGTTGAATGGGCAGGGCCAGATACGCAGTATTTT
-,TRBJ2-3,few,TRBV10-1,CASSPTDFRTDTQYF,TGCGCCAGCAGTCCGACTGATTTCCGCACAGATACGCAGTATTTT
-,TRBJ1-5,-,TRBV20-1,CSARPRGWGINQPQHF,TGCAGTGCTAGGCCCCGGGGTTGGGGCATAAATCAGCCCCAGCATTTT
-,TRBJ2-7,-,TRBV9,CASSVGLLREQYF,TGTGCCAGCAGCGTTGGACTGTTGCGCGAGCAGTACTTC
-,TRBJ2-3,few,TRBV28,CASSLWTTDTQYF,TGTGCCAGCAGTTTATGGACAACAGATACGCAGTATTTT
-,TRBJ2-7,few,TRBV28,CASSLPQGSSEQYF,TGTGCCAGCAGTTTACCTCAGGGTTCCTCCGAGCAGTACTTC
-,TRBJ2-3,-,TRBV14,CASSQARGVGGTDTQYF,TGTGCCAGCAGCCAAGCCCGCGGAGTCGGTGGCACAGATACGCAGTATTTT
-,TRBJ2-3,few,TRBV27,CASSPSAGSTDTQYF,TGTGCCAGCAGCCCCTCGGCGGGGAGCACAGATACGCAGTATTTT
-,TRBJ2-7,-,TRBV5-1,CASSLEHPEQYF,TGCGCCAGCAGCTTGGAGCACCCAGAGCAGTACTTC
-,TRBJ1-2,-,TRBV6-2/TRBV6-3,CASSYSQEGGYTF,TGTGCCAGCAGTTACTCTCAAGAAGGGGGCTACACCTTC
TRBD2,TRBJ2-5,once,TRBV7-2,CASRSSGKTQYF,TGTGCCAGCAGGTCTAGCGGGAAGACCCAGTACTTC
-,TRBJ2-2,-,TRBV2,CANSPAEVVTGELFF,TGTGCCAACAGTCCAGCGGAGGTAGTCACCGGGGAGCTGTTTTTT
TRBD2,TRBJ2-5,few,TRBV6-5,CASRSSGSYNEQYF,TGTGCCAGCAGATCTAGCGGATCCTACAATGAGCAGTACTTC
-,TRBJ1-2,-,TRBV7-9,CASSLRLGTNYGHTF,TGTGCCAGCAGCTTAAGATTAGGGACTAACTATGGCCACACCTTC
-,TRBJ2-2,-,TRBV7-9,CASSLYGTDYNTGELFF,TGTGCCAGCAGCCTCTACGGAACAGACTACAACACCGGGGAGCTGTTTTTT
-,TRBJ2-7,many,TRBV6-6,CASSYRTRVNYEQYF,TGTGCCAGCAGTTACAGGACCAGGGTCAACTACGAGCAGTACTTC